These T cell receptor beta chains were read from a single sample in a study of cytotoxic CD8 clonotypes in ibrutinib-treated CLL. Produced via immunoSEQ multiplex PCR; TCRdb's table is partial and in-frame only. This sample has roughly 190,000 clones, with around 72% found just once. The sample was PBMCs, taken after 24 months of ibrutinib treatment. These receptor sequences come from a human donor with chronic lymphocytic leukemia. Both conserved end residues are part of each CDR3. D genes are given only for firm matches. Some rows have no size entry. The others give once, few or many, or a class for an expanded clone.

>NA|TRBV28|NA|TRBJ2-2
CASGPGTPTGELFF
TGTGCCAGCGGCCCCGGGACTCCCACCGGGGAGCTGTTTTTT
>NA|TRBV7-8|TRBD2|TRBJ2-7
CASSSPGLAGYEQYF
TGTGCCAGCAGCTCACCGGGACTAGCGGGATACGAGCAGTACTTC
>NA|TRBV9|NA|TRBJ2-1
CASSVELPSSYNEQFF
TGTGCCAGCAGCGTAGAACTCCCAAGCTCCTACAATGAGCAGTTCTTC
>NA|TRBV5-1|TRBD1|TRBJ2-7
CASSLAQGEVNEQYF
TGCGCCAGCAGCTTGGCACAGGGGGAAGTCAACGAGCAGTACTTC
>NA|TRBV7-9|NA|TRBJ1-3
CASSFVSGNTIYF
TGTGCCAGCAGCTTCGTTTCTGGAAACACCATATATTTT
>NA|TRBV29-1|NA|TRBJ2-3
CSVDGSTDTQYF
TGCAGCGTTGATGGCAGCACAGATACGCAGTATTTT
>few|TRBV29-1|TRBD2|TRBJ2-7
CSALGTSGRIPYF
TGCAGCGCCCTGGGGACTAGCGGGAGGATCCCGTACTTC
>NA|TRBV4-2|NA|TRBJ2-3
CASSKRDITDTQYF
TGTGCCAGCAGCAAAAGGGATATCACAGATACGCAGTATTTT
>NA|TRBV5-1|NA|TRBJ2-1
CASSFTGGGSGRPEQFF
TGCGCCAGCAGCTTCACAGGGGGAGGAAGCGGGAGACCTGAGCAGTTCTTC
>NA|TRBV21-1|NA|TRBJ2-3
CASSKGRPFPTDTQYF
TGTGCCAGCAGCAAAGGACGCCCGTTTCCCACAGATACGCAGTATTTT
>NA|TRBV27|TRBD1|TRBJ2-3
CASSSQGQDDGTQYF
TGTGCCAGCAGTTCACAAGGACAGGACGACGGTACGCAGTATTTT